The 19 T cell receptor beta chains reported below all come from one sample, sequenced in a study of technical replicates of blood from a handful of donors. TCRdb's table, derived via immunoSEQ multiplex PCR, lists solely in-frame clones and lacks some. The repertoire has 60,000 to 65,000 clones, approximately 86% of them found once; the top ten carry roughly 5.1%. Sequencing was done on a sample of PBMCs. These TCRs come from a human donor in good health. Some clones in this sample may be carry-over from other donors' samples.

The V and J genes are TRBV6-4 and TRBJ2-5; D perhaps matches TRBD1 (6 bases). With 6 bases removed from V and 9 bases from J, the gap between germline ends came to 17 bases. The germline V gene encodes CDR1 MRHNA and CDR2 SNTAGT. The CDR3 runs 13 residues. The DNA of the CDR3 is TGTGCCAGCAGGGGGGCGGTGGGGCTGGCCCAGTACTTC. As protein: CASRGAVGLAQYF.

This clone was detected a few times. V gene TRBV2 combines with J gene TRBJ1-5; TRBD1 is a possible D gene (6 bases). CDR1 and CDR2 from the germline V gene are SNHLY and FYNNEI. Trimming left V 2 bases short and J 6 bases short, with 14 bases between. The CDR3 runs to 15 residues. The CDR3 loop reads CASSELGLGGQPQHF. The CDR3 nucleotides read TGTGCCAGCAGTGAATTGGGGTTAGGGGGTCAGCCCCAGCATTTT. The complete variable domain, with remaining parts taken from reference TRBV2 and TRBJ1-5, reads EPEVTQTPSHQVTQMGQEVILRCVPISNHLYFYWYRQILGQKVEFLVSFYNNEISEKSEIFDDQFSVERPDGSNFTLKIRSTKLEDSAMYFCASSELGLGGQPQHFGDGTRLSIL.

The chain carries TRBV7-9 and TRBJ1-1; no firm D call. The V gene lost 2 bases and the J gene lost 7 bases, with 8 bases spanning the gap. Per germline, CDR1 SEHNR and CDR2 FQNEAQ (reference sequence). CDR3 length equals 12 residues. CDR3 loop: CASSLQQSEAFF. The CDR3 nucleotides read TGTGCCAGCAGCTTACAACAGAGTGAAGCTTTCTTT.

The J gene is TRBJ2-5, the V gene TRBV2; tentative D call: TRBD2 (7 bases). There are 13 residues in the CDR3. CDR1 is SNHLY, CDR2 FYNNEI, per germline. V was pared by 7 bases and J by 0 bases, with 9 bases between. The chain's CDR3 is CASKGGDQETQYF. In DNA form, the CDR3 reads TGTGCCAGCAAGGGGGGGGACCAAGAGACCCAGTACTTC.

In its sample, this clone was seen once. The rearrangement joins TRBV19 to TRBJ2-7; tentative D call: TRBD2 (5 bases). The CDR3 extends over 15 amino acids. V shed 5 bases and J shed 4 bases, with 18 bases lying between them. The germline V gene encodes CDR1 LNHDA and CDR2 SQIVND (reference sequence). In nucleotides, the CDR3 is TGTGCCAGTAGTCACCGGGGTAATAATATTTACGAGCAGTACTTC. Amino acid sequence: CASSHRGNNIYEQYF.

The chain is built from TRBV5-1 and TRBJ2-6; tentatively, D is TRBD1 (5 bases). V lost 0 bases to trimming and J lost 0 bases, with 13 bases between them. CDR3 length equals 18 residues. Germline CDR1 and CDR2: SGHRS and YFSETQ. DNA of the CDR3: TGCGCCAGCAGCTTGGGACAGACCAAGAGCTCTGGGGCCAACGTCCTGACTTTC. It codes for CASSLGQTKSSGANVLTF.

This clone was observed a single time. The genes are TRBV7-9 and TRBJ2-3; 8 nucleotides match TRBD2. Germline CDR1 and CDR2: SEHNR and FQNEAQ (reference sequence). The CDR3 contains 18 residues. J gave up 7 bases and V 1 base, and 16 bases lay outside the gene matches. The CDR3 loop is CASSLDDWKRGPVYTQYF. DNA of the CDR3: TGTGCCAGCAGCTTAGACGATTGGAAGCGGGGGCCCGTATATACGCAGTATTTT.

This chain connects TRBV10-3 to TRBJ2-5, with 10 bases identical to TRBD2. With V trimmed by 4 bases and J by 3 bases, 2 bases remained unmatched. CDR1 is ENHRY, CDR2 SYGVKD, per germline. The CDR3 has 14 residues. The CDR3 spells CAISGTSGKETQYF. The DNA for the CDR3 is TGTGCCATCAGTGGGACTAGCGGAAAAGAGACCCAGTACTTC.

This sequence joins TRBV11-2 and TRBJ2-3, with D tentatively TRBD2 (6 bases). Trimming shortened V by 5 bases and J by 2 bases, and 11 bases separated the two germline ends. CDR3 length: 14 residues. Germline V gives CDR1 SGHAT, CDR2 FQNNGV. CDR3 in amino acids: CASSVGGFTDTQYF. CDR3 coding DNA: TGTGCCAGCAGCGTCGGAGGGTTCACAGATACGCAGTATTTT.

CDR3: CASGLGTGGYQPQHF. CDR3 DNA sequence: TGTGCTAGTGGTTTGGGGACCGGGGGGTATCAGCCCCAGCATTTT. The rearrangement joins TRBV12-5 to TRBJ1-5; possibly TRBD1 for D (5 bases). Germline CDR1 and CDR2: LGHNT and FRNRAP. Trimming took off 1 base at V and 5 bases at J, with 12 bases between the two ends. CDR3 length: 15 amino acids.

V and J are TRBV5-5 and TRBJ2-1, with D possibly being TRBD1 (5 bases). CDR3 length equals 15 residues. Germline V gene lookup returns CDR1 SGHKS and CDR2 YYEKEE (reference sequence). V was shortened by 1 base and J by 5 bases, with 13 bases between the two germline ends. DNA for the CDR3: TGTGCCAGCAGCTTGTACGACAGAACGAACAATGAGCAGTTCTTC. Protein sequence: CASSLYDRTNNEQFF.

In this sample, this clone turned up once. This chain connects TRBV6-6 to TRBJ1-1, with D perhaps matching TRBD1 (6 bases). CDR3 length equals 13 residues. Germline-derived CDR1 and CDR2 are MNHNY and SVGAGI (reference sequence). V dropped 6 bases and J dropped 4 bases, with 12 bases sitting between them. The chain's CDR3 is CASSREGGTEAFF. CDR3 nucleotide sequence: TGTGCCAGCAGCCGGGAGGGGGGCACTGAAGCTTTCTTT.

The chain uses TRBV10-3 and TRBJ1-1; TRBD1 agrees at 7 bases. This CDR3 has 12 amino acids. V gave up 11 bases and J gave up 2 bases; unmatched junction bases: 5. Germline CDR1 reads ENHRY; CDR2 reads SYGVKD. CDR3: CAVGQANTEAFF. CDR3 in DNA: TGTGCCGTCGGACAGGCAAACACTGAAGCTTTCTTT.

The rearrangement uses TRBV5-6 and TRBJ1-5; D perhaps matches TRBD1 (5 bases). The CDR3 extends over 14 amino acids. Germline lookup yields CDR1 SGHDT and CDR2 YYEEEE. The V end lost 3 bases, the J end lost 7 bases, and 14 bases lay between the germline ends. The CDR3 coding sequence is TGTGCCAGCAGCTCATCAGGGATAGGGCAGCCCCAGCATTTT. As protein: CASSSSGIGQPQHF. Combining the CDR3 with reference TRBV5-6 and TRBJ1-5 gives the whole variable domain DAGVTQSPTHLIKTRGQQVTLRCSPKSGHDTVSWYQQALGQGPQFIFQYYEEEERQRGNFPDRFSGHQFPNYSSELNVNALLLGDSALYLCASSSSGIGQPQHFGDGTRLSIL.

The rearrangement links TRBV15 to TRBJ1-6, with TRBD1 identical over 8 bases. The germline V gene encodes CDR1 LNHNV and CDR2 YYDKDF (reference sequence). Losses at the gene ends were 0 bases for V and 7 bases for J; bases not matched to a gene: 5. This CDR3 is 16 amino acids long. CDR3 protein: CATSRDQTGVNSPLHF. The CDR3 bases are TGTGCCACCAGCAGAGATCAGACAGGGGTAAATTCACCCCTCCACTTT.

V and J are TRBV27 and TRBJ2-7, with 8 bases identical to TRBD2. The CDR3 totals 14 residues. Germline values: CDR1 MNHEY, CDR2 SMNVEV (reference sequence). V lost 6 bases and J lost 0; bases outside the gene matches: 4. The CDR3 protein is CASRISGTSYEQYF. CDR3 DNA sequence: TGTGCCAGCAGGATTAGCGGGACCTCCTACGAGCAGTACTTC.

This clone has a single count. This chain joins TRBV6-6 and TRBJ2-4; maybe TRBD2 (6 bases). CDR3 size: 14 residues. With 4 bases removed from V and 8 bases from J, the gap between germline ends came to 15 bases. Germline V gene data show CDR1 as MNHNY and CDR2 as SVGAGI (reference sequence). The CDR3 here is CASSFDGDSDIQYF. In DNA, the CDR3 is TGTGCCAGCAGTTTTGATGGGGACTCGGACATTCAGTACTTC.

The chain links TRBV18 to TRBJ2-3; a possible D gene is TRBD2 (6 bases). With 0 bases removed from V and 3 bases from J, the gap between germline ends came to 10 bases. Germline V gives CDR1 KGHSH, CDR2 LQKENI. The CDR3 consists of 15 residues. CDR3 nucleotides: TGTGCCAGCTCACCACCGGGACTCCAAACAGATACGCAGTATTTT. Protein product: CASSPPGLQTDTQYF. The whole variable domain, remainder taken from reference TRBV18 and TRBJ2-3, is NAGVMQNPRHLVRRRGQEARLRCSPMKGHSHVYWYRQLPEEGLKFMVYLQKENIIDESGMPKERFSAEFPKEGPSILRIQQVVRGDSAAYFCASSPPGLQTDTQYFGPGTRLTVL.

This chain links TRBV18 with TRBJ2-7; tentative D call: TRBD2 (6 bases). Trimming took 2 bases from V and 6 from J, leaving 20 bases between them. Germline-derived CDR1 and CDR2 are KGHSH and LQKENI. The CDR3 is made up of 16 amino acids. The CDR3 reads CASSPVRDGGAGEQYF. DNA of the CDR3: TGTGCCAGCTCACCAGTCCGGGACGGAGGGGCTGGCGAGCAGTACTTC.